This TCR beta chain emerged from a study of cytomegalovirus exposure and HLA in healthy donors. Findings of the study overall: Later work associated more than 15,000 TCR beta sequences with HLA alleles at 0.05 false discovery rate. Later on, an analysis found that several of the most significant clusters appeared to be linked to common viral pathogens, which included parvovirus B19. Most TCR beta V segments were productive about 90% or about 30% of the time in an earlier analysis. Presence/absence analyses assumed roughly uniform sequencing depth across donors.

Researchers ran the PCR with 60 Vbeta and 13 Jbeta primers. Data came from immunoSEQ multiplex PCR; TCRdb stores just in-frame clones and leaves some out. The sample has under 150,000 clones; around 80% are singletons. With regard to this clone: Its antigen remains unidentified.

Germline values: CDR1 SEHNR, CDR2 FQNEAQ (reference sequence). The junction had 6 bases not matched to a gene; V was cut back by 4 bases and J by 0 bases. The CDR3 sequence is 16 residues long. Sequenced: PBMCs. The source is a man aged 25 to 45 in good health and CMV-seronegative. V usage is TRBV7-9 and J usage is TRBJ2-1; TRBD2 matches 7 bases. The CDR3 loop is CASSSGSSGSYNEQFF. The CDR3 DNA reads as TGTGCCAGCAGCTCTGGGTCTAGCGGCTCCTACAATGAGCAGTTCTTC. The full variable domain, its missing parts supplied by reference TRBV7-9 and TRBJ2-1, is DTGVSQNPRHKITKRGQNVTFRCDPISEHNRLYWYRQTLGQGPEFLTYFQNEAQLEKSRLLSDRFSAERPKGSFSTLEIQRTEQGDSAMYLCASSSGSSGSYNEQFFGPGTRLTVL.